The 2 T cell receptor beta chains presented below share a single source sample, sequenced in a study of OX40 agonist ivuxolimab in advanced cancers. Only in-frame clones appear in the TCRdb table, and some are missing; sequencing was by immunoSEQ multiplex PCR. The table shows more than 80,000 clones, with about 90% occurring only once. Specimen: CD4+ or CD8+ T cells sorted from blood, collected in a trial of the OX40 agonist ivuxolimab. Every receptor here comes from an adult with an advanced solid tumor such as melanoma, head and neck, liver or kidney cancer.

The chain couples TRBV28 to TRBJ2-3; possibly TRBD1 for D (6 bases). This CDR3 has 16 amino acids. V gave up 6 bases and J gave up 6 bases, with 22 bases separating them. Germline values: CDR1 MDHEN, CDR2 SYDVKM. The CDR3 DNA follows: TGTGCCAGCAGCAGGGGAACAGGCTTCCGAACCGATACGCAGTATTTT. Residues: CASSRGTGFRTDTQYF.

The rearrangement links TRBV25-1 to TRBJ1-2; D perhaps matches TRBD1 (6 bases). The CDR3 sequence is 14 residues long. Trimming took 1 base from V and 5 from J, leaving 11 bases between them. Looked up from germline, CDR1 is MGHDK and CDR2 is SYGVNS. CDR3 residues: CASSESGTLYGYTF. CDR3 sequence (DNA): TGTGCCAGCAGTGAATCGGGGACATTGTATGGCTACACCTTC.